This T cell receptor beta chain derives from a study of T cells in Graves' hyperthyroidism and ophthalmopathy. Uncontrolled infection, other autoimmune disease, pregnancy or lactation excluded patients. This CDR3 is built from 13 residues. CDR1 and CDR2 (germline): MNHEY, SMNVEV (reference sequence). V lost 8 bases and J lost 4; bases outside the gene matches: 2. This clonotype was observed a handful of times. A much larger clone lies a single base off, so this may be a read error. Regions amplified from RNA transcripts were the TCR beta CDR3 regions. HTBI primers drove first-round RT-PCR of the TCR CDR3. Using its own MiXCR run on the multiplex PCR reads, TCRdb lists one record per CDR3 protein. The sample has some 600,000 distinct CDR3 sequences, over 11% seen once.

V usage is TRBV27 and J usage is TRBJ1-5; 10 bases match TRBD1. The receptor was isolated from a woman aged 30 to 39 with Graves' hyperthyroidism that later progressed to Graves' ophthalmopathy. Material for sequencing was blood. This CDR3 reads CASWDRGNQPQHF. CDR3 in DNA: TGTGCCAGCTGGGACAGGGGTAATCAGCCCCAGCATTTT.